This T cell receptor (beta chain) appears in the sequencing data of a study of blood T cell repertoires in COVID-19. Study summary: From T cells, B-cell-depleted T cells, or PBMCs came the material, which was cDNA or gDNA.

V was trimmed by 2 bases and J by 0 bases, leaving 8 bases between them. Germline V CDR1 and CDR2: MNHEY, SVGAGI. The CDR3 is 15 residues long. The table came from immunoSEQ multiplex PCR; TCRdb's copy has only in-frame clones and leaves some out. The sample has 190,000 or so clones; about 87% are singletons. The clonotype originates from a man in his forties or fifties with active or convalescent COVID-19. The sample consisted of peripheral blood. This sequence joins TRBV6-5 and TRBJ2-1, with D uncertain. In nucleotides, the CDR3 is TGTGCCAGCAGTTACGCGGAGAGCTCCTACAATGAGCAGTTCTTC. The encoded protein is CASSYAESSYNEQFF.